These T cell receptor beta chains were read from a single sample in a study of cytomegalovirus exposure and HLA in healthy donors. TCRdb keeps only in-frame clones here, not all; method: immunoSEQ multiplex PCR. Altogether 110,000 to 150,000 clones are present, roughly 90% being singletons, with the ten largest covering approximately 0.7%. The sequenced sample was PBMCs. The origin of the receptors is a man younger than 35 in good health and CMV-seronegative. Both conserved end residues are part of each CDR3. D genes are given only for firm matches. Expanded clones get a size class; other rows say once, few or many, or leave the size out.

j_call | clone_size | d_call | v_call | cdr3_nt | cdr3_aa
TRBJ2-2 | - | TRBD1 | TRBV18 | TGTGCCAGCTCGAGGGGACAGCTCACCGGGGAGCTGTTTTTT | CASSRGQLTGELFF
TRBJ2-1 | - | - | TRBV7-8 | TGTGCCAGCAGCTTACGAAGACACAACTCCTACAATGAGCAGTTCTTC | CASSLRRHNSYNEQFF
TRBJ2-5 | few | - | TRBV7-9 | TGTGCCAGCAGCCCCAAAGGGGGTCGGGGCGAAGAGACCCAGTACTTC | CASSPKGGRGEETQYF
TRBJ2-3 | once | TRBD2 | TRBV5-1 | TGCGCCAGCAGCCTCGGACTAGCGGGGAAGGATACGCAGTATTTT | CASSLGLAGKDTQYF
TRBJ2-1 | - | - | TRBV2 | TGTGCCAGCAGTGAAGGTGGTGCCCTAATTAATGAGCAGTTCTTC | CASSEGGALINEQFF
TRBJ1-6 | - | - | TRBV7-2 | TGTGCCAGCAGCTTTAGTTGGTTCAATTCACCCCTCCACTTT | CASSFSWFNSPLHF
TRBJ1-4 | - | - | TRBV7-8 | TGTGCCAGCACCCCAGGAGGGAGGGAAAAACTGTTTTTT | CASTPGGREKLFF
TRBJ1-5 | - | - | TRBV6-1 | TGTGCCAGCAGTGGGGACTTCGACGGTGGTCAGCCCCAGCATTTT | CASSGDFDGGQPQHF
TRBJ1-2 | - | TRBD1 | TRBV9 | TGTGCCAGCAGCCTGGGGGACAGGGGGCTTGATGGCTACACCTTC | CASSLGDRGLDGYTF
TRBJ2-2 | - | - | TRBV9 | TGTGCAAGCAGCGTGGGCCGGGACACGGGGAGCACCGGGGAGCTGTTTTTT | CASSVGRDTGSTGELFF
TRBJ1-4 | once | TRBD1 | TRBV9 | TGTGCCAGCAGCGCGGGACAGGGAGGTGAAAAACTGTTTTTT | CASSAGQGGEKLFF
TRBJ2-1 | - | - | TRBV2 | TGTGCCAGCAGTGTCTCTCCTAGGGGGAATGCGCAGTTCTTC | CASSVSPRGNAQFF
TRBJ2-1 | - | - | TRBV27 | TGTGCCAGCAGTTCCTCGGACAGCAAGCAGTTCTTC | CASSSSDSKQFF
TRBJ1-3 | - | TRBD1 | TRBV11-3 | TGTGCCAGCAGCTCCCCCCGGACAGGCCATCACTCTGGAAACACCATATATTTT | CASSSPRTGHHSGNTIYF
TRBJ2-1 | - | TRBD1 | TRBV11-2 | TGTGCCAGCAGCTTAGAAGGACAGGTTTACAATGAGCAGTTCTTC | CASSLEGQVYNEQFF
TRBJ2-2 | few | - | TRBV10-1 | TGCGCCAGCAGTGAAACTAACACCGGGGAGCTGTTTTTT | CASSETNTGELFF
TRBJ1-6 | - | TRBD1 | TRBV11-2 | TGTGCCAGCAGCTTGATAACAGGGGGCTATAATTCACCCCTCCACTTT | CASSLITGGYNSPLHF
TRBJ1-4 | - | - | TRBV9 | TGTGCCAGCAGCGTAGAACAGGGTAGTGAAAAACTGTTTTTT | CASSVEQGSEKLFF
TRBJ1-2 | - | - | TRBV6-6 | TGTGCCAGCAGTTACGACGGCCAGGGGCTCTATGGCTACACCTTC | CASSYDGQGLYGYTF
TRBJ2-5 | - | - | TRBV2 | TGTGCCAGCAGTGAAGCGTATTTGACCCTCGGGGAGACCCAGTACTTC | CASSEAYLTLGETQYF
TRBJ2-3 | - | TRBD1 | TRBV6-6 | TGTGCCAGCAGGATGACAGGGAGTACAGATACGCAGTATTTT | CASRMTGSTDTQYF
TRBJ2-1 | - | TRBD2 | TRBV13 | TGTGCCAGCAGCTACGGACTAGCGGGGGGGTATTACAATGAGCAGTTCTTC | CASSYGLAGGYYNEQFF
TRBJ2-2 | - | - | TRBV30 | TGTGCCGGACAAGCGGACAGCTACACCGGGGAGCTGTTTTTT | CAGQADSYTGELFF
TRBJ1-2 | - | - | TRBV30 | TGTGCCTGGAGTGTACCTCCCCCGCCGAGCACCTACTATGGCTACACCTTC | CAWSVPPPPSTYYGYTF
TRBJ2-1 | - | TRBD1 | TRBV5-1 | TGCGCCAGCAGCCAGGGACAGGGGGGAAGCTCCAATGAGCAGTTCTTC | CASSQGQGGSSNEQFF
TRBJ1-2 | - | TRBD1 | TRBV7-2 | TGTGCCAGCAGCTTAGCGGATGACAGGGGGCGTGGCTACACCTTC | CASSLADDRGRGYTF
TRBJ1-1 | - | - | TRBV30 | TGTGCCTGGAGTACGGGATCGAACACTGAAGCTTTCTTT | CAWSTGSNTEAFF
TRBJ1-1 | - | - | TRBV19 | TGTGCCAGTAGGACCCTGGAGGAGATGAACACTGAAGCTTTCTTT | CASRTLEEMNTEAFF
TRBJ1-2 | - | - | TRBV10-1 | TGCGCCAGCAGTGAGGCAGGTAGCTATGGCTACACCTTC | CASSEAGSYGYTF
TRBJ1-2 | - | TRBD1 | TRBV4-1 | TGCGCCAGCAGCCTATCGCCGACAGGGGACTATGGCTACACCTTC | CASSLSPTGDYGYTF
TRBJ1-2 | once | TRBD1 | TRBV11-2 | TGTGCCAGCAGCACCGGACAGGGGGCGGGTGGCTACACCTTC | CASSTGQGAGGYTF
TRBJ1-6 | once | TRBD1 | TRBV18 | TGTGCCAGCTCACGGGACAGTAATTCACCCCTCCACTTT | CASSRDSNSPLHF
TRBJ2-7 | - | - | TRBV2 | TGTGCCAGCAGTGCCGCGATCCGCGGCTACGAGCAGTACTTC | CASSAAIRGYEQYF
TRBJ2-3 | - | - | TRBV12-5 | TGTGCTAGTGGTTTGTCTAGACCGAACACAGATACGCAGTATTTT | CASGLSRPNTDTQYF
TRBJ2-5 | - | - | TRBV5-1 | TGCGCCAGCAGCCCCTATACGTTGCGGGGGCCTCTCCAAGAGACCCAGTACTTC | CASSPYTLRGPLQETQYF
TRBJ2-2 | - | TRBD2 | TRBV9 | TGTGCCAGCAGCCCAATAGCGGGAGTAAGTGGGACCGGGGAGCTGTTTTTT | CASSPIAGVSGTGELFF
TRBJ2-7 | once | - | TRBV29-1 | TGCAGCGCTGAGGCAGCGCACGGGCAGTACTTC | CSAEAAHGQYF
TRBJ1-3 | - | - | TRBV19 | TGTGCCAGTAGCCTCTCGGACAGCCGATCCTCTGGAAACACCATATATTTT | CASSLSDSRSSGNTIYF
TRBJ2-3 | few | - | TRBV4-3 | TGCGCCAGCAGCCCTACTAGAGAAGGCGATACGCAGTATTTT | CASSPTREGDTQYF
TRBJ2-3 | - | - | TRBV9 | TGTGCCAGCAGCCCCAGAAGCGGAGCGATCAGCACAGATACGCAGTATTTT | CASSPRSGAISTDTQYF
TRBJ1-1 | - | - | TRBV16 | TGTGCCAGCAGCCAATCGGGAGAAAGGGAAGCTTTCTTT | CASSQSGEREAFF